The 17 T cell receptor beta chains below all came from one sample that was sequenced in a study of cytomegalovirus exposure and HLA in healthy donors. PCR used 60 Vbeta primers and 13 Jbeta primers. TCRdb keeps only in-frame clones here, not all; method: immunoSEQ multiplex PCR. The sample has 140,000 or so clones, 70% to 90% seen once. What was sequenced was PBMCs. These receptors came from a woman between 35 and 50 years old in good health and CMV-seropositive.

The chain has TRBV13 and TRBJ2-1; 8 bases are a match to TRBD1. J was trimmed by 6 bases and V by 5 bases; bases with no gene match: 6. The germline CDR1 and CDR2 sequences are PRHDT and FYEKMQ (reference sequence). The CDR3 is 14 residues long. The CDR3 DNA reads as TGTGCCAGCAGCAAGACAGGGGCCCTCAATGAGCAGTTCTTC. It is translated as CASSKTGALNEQFF.

This sequence joins TRBV4-3 and TRBJ1-4, with TRBD1 as a possible D gene (5 bases). Germline CDR1 reads LGHNA; CDR2 reads YSLEER. The V end was cut by 4 bases, the J end by 7 bases, with 19 bases between. This CDR3 has 16 residues. Here the CDR3 reads CASSRMGGKWGEKLFF. The CDR3, as DNA: TGCGCCAGCAGCCGTATGGGGGGGAAGTGGGGTGAAAAACTGTTTTTT.

V usage is TRBV7-2 and J usage is TRBJ1-3; weak D call: TRBD1 (6 bases). CDR1 is SGHTA, CDR2 FQGNSA, per germline. This CDR3 is 16 amino acids long. Between the trimmed V and J ends, which lost 5 bases and 0 bases, there was a span of 14 bases. CDR3 amino acids: CASSARGGLSGNTIYF. As DNA, the CDR3 is TGTGCCAGCAGCGCCCGTGGGGGCCTCTCTGGAAACACCATATATTTT.

This clone was detected only a few times. The gene calls are TRBV10-3 and TRBJ2-7, with TRBD1 identical over 8 bases. Germline lookup yields CDR1 ENHRY and CDR2 SYGVKD. The CDR3 contains 13 residues. The ends lost 6 bases at V and 6 bases at J; junction bases unmatched: 7. In DNA form, the CDR3 reads TGTGCCATCAGGGATGGACAGGGCGCCGAGCAGTACTTC. Residues: CAIRDGQGAEQYF.

Here the CDR3 reads CASSRRGTGNTIYF. The CDR3 DNA reads TGTGCCAGCAGCAGGCGGGGAACTGGAAACACCATATATTTT. The chain has TRBV27 and TRBJ1-3; D unresolved. CDR1 MNHEY and CDR2 SMNVEV come from the germline V gene (reference sequence). The CDR3 length is 14 residues. V was trimmed by 6 bases and J by 2 bases, leaving 11 bases between them.

The chain joins TRBV19 to TRBJ1-3; D is unresolved. Trimming removed 7 bases from V and 3 bases from J, with 4 bases in between. The germline CDR1 and CDR2 sequences are LNHDA and SQIVND (reference sequence). The CDR3 contains 11 residues. This CDR3 is CASTGGNTIYF. The CDR3 coding sequence is TGTGCCAGTACCGGTGGAAACACCATATATTTT.

V usage is TRBV9 and J usage is TRBJ2-7, with 9 bases lining up with TRBD1. This CDR3 has 16 amino acids. J was trimmed by 2 bases and V by 3 bases; bases with no gene match: 9. The germline V gene has CDR1 SGDLS and CDR2 YYNGEE. CDR3 amino acids: CASSATLGQGTYEQYF. CDR3 DNA sequence: TGTGCCAGCAGCGCAACCTTGGGACAGGGCACCTACGAGCAGTACTTC.

V and J are TRBV18 and TRBJ2-3, with D perhaps TRBD1 (5 bases). The CDR3 runs to 14 residues. Per the germline V gene, CDR1 is KGHSH and CDR2 is LQKENI. V was shortened by 5 bases and J by 6 bases, with 15 bases between the two germline ends. The CDR3 nucleotides are TGTGCCAGCTCAAGGGGCTCATTCAGGGATACGCAGTATTTT. Its protein product is CASSRGSFRDTQYF.

The chain recombines TRBV18 with TRBJ1-2; TRBD1 matches 7 bases. The V gene end was trimmed by 3 bases and the J gene end by 1 base; junction bases not matched to a gene: 8. Germline V gene sequence: CDR1 KGHSH, CDR2 LQKENI. CDR3 length: 16 amino acids. CDR3 bases: TGTGCCAGCTCACCTCAAAGGGACAGCCATAACTATGGCTACACCTTC. Amino acids: CASSPQRDSHNYGYTF.

J is TRBJ2-5 and V is TRBV11-3; 7 nucleotides agree with TRBD2. Germline CDR1 SGHNT, CDR2 YENEEA. The V segment lost 1 base and the J segment 5 bases; nucleotides outside the gene matches: 13. The CDR3 is made up of 17 amino acids. CDR3 region: CASSLGVSAGDSETQYF. CDR3 bases: TGTGCCAGCAGCTTAGGCGTTTCGGCGGGAGATAGCGAGACCCAGTACTTC.

CDR3: CASSEPGGPDNEQFF. For the CDR3, the DNA is TGTGCCAGCAGTGAACCAGGGGGCCCAGACAATGAGCAGTTCTTC. V gene TRBV2 combines with J gene TRBJ2-1; 8 nucleotides match TRBD1. Per the germline V gene, CDR1 is SNHLY and CDR2 is FYNNEI. V lost 2 bases and J lost 5; bases outside the gene matches: 5. The CDR3 has 15 amino acids.

The rearrangement uses TRBV7-8 and TRBJ2-5; D unclear. Trimming took off 1 base at V and 0 bases at J, with 9 bases between the two ends. The CDR3 totals 15 residues. CDR1 is SGHVS, CDR2 FQNEAQ, per germline. The CDR3 bases are TGTGCCAGCAGCTTAGGAGGCGGATACCAAGAGACCCAGTACTTC. Amino acids: CASSLGGGYQETQYF. Full variable domain (rest looked up from reference TRBV7-8 and TRBJ2-5): GAGVSQSPRYKVAKRGQDVALRCDPISGHVSLFWYQQALGQGPEFLTYFQNEAQLDKSGLPSDRFFAERPEGSVSTLKIQRTQQEDSAVYLCASSLGGGYQETQYFGPGTRLLVL.

This clone was detected a few times. The CDR3 coding sequence is TGTGCCAGTAGTTTCCCTATAAACTATGGCTACACCTTC. This gives the protein CASSFPINYGYTF. The chain couples TRBV19 to TRBJ1-2; D is uncertain. Deletions cut 5 bases from V and 2 bases from J, with 9 bases between. Germline CDR1 reads LNHDA; CDR2 reads SQIVND (reference sequence). The CDR3 consists of 13 residues.

The chain recombines TRBV9 with TRBJ2-3; TRBD2 matches at 11 bases. V dropped 3 bases and J dropped 3; count of bases not matched to a gene: 9. The CDR3 contains 17 residues. The germline CDR1 and CDR2 sequences are SGDLS and YYNGEE. CDR3 protein: CASSGNSGGARTDTQYF. Written as DNA, the CDR3 is TGTGCCAGCAGCGGAAATAGCGGGGGGGCCAGGACAGATACGCAGTATTTT.

The rearrangement links TRBV4-1 to TRBJ2-2; TRBD2 might be the D (5 bases). V lost 1 base, J lost 3 bases, and 12 bases lay in between. CDR3 size: 16 residues. In germline, CDR1 is MGHRA, CDR2 YSYEKL. This CDR3 reads CASSQAVLEDTGELFF. The CDR3 nucleotides are TGCGCCAGCAGCCAAGCTGTTCTGGAGGACACCGGGGAGCTGTTTTTT.

This clone was picked up a small number of times. The J gene is TRBJ1-6, the V gene TRBV27; D unresolved. Trimming left V 3 bases short and J 5 bases short, with 8 bases between. CDR1 is MNHEY, CDR2 SMNVEV, per germline (reference sequence). This CDR3 is built from 14 residues. CDR3 in DNA: TGTGCCAGCAGTTTCCGGACTCATAATTCACCCCTCCACTTT. This sequence encodes CASSFRTHNSPLHF.

The table lists this clone with a count of one. The V and J genes are TRBV28 and TRBJ2-5, with D tentatively TRBD1 (6 bases). Deletions cut 10 bases from V and 5 bases from J, with 17 bases between. The CDR3 contains 13 residues. CDR1 and CDR2 (germline): MDHEN, SYDVKM. The CDR3 DNA is TGTGCCACCAATGTACAGGGAAGGGAGACCCAGTACTTC. Its translation is CATNVQGRETQYF.